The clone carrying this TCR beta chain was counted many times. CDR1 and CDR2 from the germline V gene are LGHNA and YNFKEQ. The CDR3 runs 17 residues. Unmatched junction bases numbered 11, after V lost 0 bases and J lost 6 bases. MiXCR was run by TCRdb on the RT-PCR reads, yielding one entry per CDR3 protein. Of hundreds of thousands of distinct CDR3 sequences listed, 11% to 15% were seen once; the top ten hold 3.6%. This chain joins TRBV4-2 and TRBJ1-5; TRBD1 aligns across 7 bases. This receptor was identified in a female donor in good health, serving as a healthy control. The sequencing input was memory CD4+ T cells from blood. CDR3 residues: CASSQDVGGESGQPQHF. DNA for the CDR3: TGTGCCAGCAGCCAAGATGTAGGGGGCGAGTCAGGTCAGCCCCAGCATTTT.